The 27 T cell receptor beta chains below all came from one sample that was sequenced in a study of radiation and T cells in renal cell carcinoma. The data were produced by immunoSEQ multiplex PCR, yet TCRdb's version contains in-frame clones alone and is incomplete. Here the sample spans 55,000 to 65,000 clones, around 72% being singletons. Time point here: baseline pretreatment blood. Treatment denoted: 15 Gy SBRT to primary tumor, nephrectomy 4 weeks later. The material was blood, obtained from a patient whose treatment included radiotherapy and nephrectomy. The source is a man aged 55-75 years with renal cell carcinoma.

V gene TRBV5-1 combines with J gene TRBJ2-5, with 9 bases identical to TRBD2. The CDR3 runs 15 residues. V lost 2 bases, J lost 2 bases, and 4 bases stayed unmatched. Germline V CDR1 and CDR2: SGHRS, YFSETQ. Here the CDR3 DNA reads TGCGCCAGCAGCTTCCCTAGCGGGACTCAAGAGACCCAGTACTTC. Residues: CASSFPSGTQETQYF.

The chain employs TRBV13 and TRBJ2-3; D ambiguous. Trimming left V 5 bases short and J 2 bases short, with 11 bases between. CDR1 and CDR2 from the germline V gene are PRHDT and FYEKMQ (reference sequence). This CDR3 has 14 amino acids. The CDR3 nucleotides are TGTGCCAGCAGCCCCACTGGCGCCACAGATACGCAGTATTTT. Translating it yields CASSPTGATDTQYF.

The V and J genes are TRBV19 and TRBJ1-2, with D perhaps matching TRBD1 (5 bases). The V end lost 7 bases, the J end lost 0 bases, and 15 bases lay between the germline ends. This CDR3 spans 15 amino acids. Germline-derived CDR1 and CDR2 are LNHDA and SQIVND (reference sequence). The CDR3 DNA reads as TGTGCCAGTACCCGGGACGCGGCAGCTAACTATGGCTACACCTTC. It codes for CASTRDAAANYGYTF.

The chain uses TRBV19 and TRBJ1-6, with 9 bases aligning to TRBD1. CDR1 is LNHDA, CDR2 SQIVND, per germline (reference sequence). The CDR3 runs to 14 residues. V trimming: 11 bases; J trimming: 5 bases; junction bases outside the gene matches: 7. The CDR3: CASWDREHNSPLHF. In DNA form, the CDR3 reads TGTGCCTCTTGGGACAGGGAACATAATTCACCCCTCCACTTT.

The CDR3 loop is CASSQETSGSIYEQFF. DNA for the CDR3: TGCGCCAGCAGCCAAGAGACTAGCGGGAGCATCTATGAGCAGTTCTTC. This sequence joins TRBV4-1 and TRBJ2-1; TRBD2 matches 12 bases. The trim removed 0 bases at V and 8 bases at J, leaving 5 bases unmatched. The CDR3 is 16 residues long. The germline CDR1 and CDR2 sequences are MGHRA and YSYEKL.

The chain links TRBV4-2 to TRBJ2-1; D might be TRBD2 (5 bases). This CDR3 is built from 19 residues. The V end was cut by 4 bases, the J end by 7 bases, with 29 bases between. The germline V gene encodes CDR1 LGHNA and CDR2 YNFKEQ. This chain's CDR3 is CASSPNKRAAALRGNEQFF. The CDR3 region has the DNA TGTGCCAGCAGCCCTAATAAGAGAGCGGCCGCCCTCAGAGGGAATGAGCAGTTCTTC.

This clone was counted once. The chain joins TRBV9 to TRBJ1-5; TRBD1 is a possible D gene (5 bases). The V gene lost 3 bases and the J gene lost 0 bases, with 7 bases spanning the gap. There are 14 residues in the CDR3. Germline V gives CDR1 SGDLS, CDR2 YYNGEE. The CDR3 DNA sequence: TGTGCCAGCAGCGGTCAGGGTAGCAATCAGCCCCAGCATTTT. It specifies CASSGQGSNQPQHF.

In this sample, this clone turned up a few times. This rearrangement joins TRBV7-9 to TRBJ2-2; TRBD1 aligns across 9 bases. Germline V lookup: CDR1 SEHNR, CDR2 FQNEAQ (reference sequence). This CDR3 has 16 amino acids. After removal of 5 bases from V and 9 bases from J, the junction contained 13 bases not matched to a gene. The CDR3 reads CASSGDPRQGDRELFF. CDR3 in DNA: TGTGCCAGCAGCGGAGATCCGAGACAGGGGGATCGGGAGCTGTTTTTT.

This chain connects TRBV6-5 to TRBJ1-2; weak D call: TRBD1 (5 bases). Germline V gives CDR1 MNHEY, CDR2 SVGAGI. This CDR3 has 12 residues. Trimming removed 5 bases at V and 8 bases at J, with 12 bases between. The CDR3 loop is CASSASGRGYTF. The DNA for the CDR3 is TGTGCCAGCAGTGCCTCAGGGAGAGGCTACACCTTC.

J is TRBJ2-1 and V is TRBV2, with 7 bases lining up with TRBD2. Germline CDR1 SNHLY, CDR2 FYNNEI. CDR3 length: 15 residues. The V gene end was trimmed by 2 bases and the J gene end by 7 bases; junction bases not matched to a gene: 8. The CDR3 loop reads CASSETRLADNEQFF. CDR3 in DNA: TGTGCCAGCAGTGAAACCCGACTAGCAGATAATGAGCAGTTCTTC.

This clone was counted a single time. This chain connects TRBV11-1 to TRBJ2-7; D perhaps matches TRBD1 (6 bases). The CDR3 is 11 amino acids. The V and J ends lost 2 bases and 7 bases respectively, with 6 bases between them. Germline loops: CDR1 SGHAT, CDR2 FQDESV (reference sequence). The CDR3 reads CASSLRGEQYF. The DNA for the CDR3 is TGTGCCAGCAGCTTAAGGGGGGAGCAGTACTTC.

This clone was counted between two and nine times. CDR3 sequence reads: CASSPPTGNIQETQYF. The CDR3 nucleotides are TGTGCCAGCTCACCACCGACAGGGAATATCCAAGAGACCCAGTACTTC. The chain joins TRBV18 to TRBJ2-5; the match to TRBD1 covers 7 bases. The CDR3 consists of 16 residues. J lost 1 base, V lost 0 bases, and 5 bases had no gene match. Germline CDR1 is KGHSH and CDR2 is LQKENI.

This clone was seen a single time. This chain connects TRBV4-2 to TRBJ2-1, with TRBD2 matching 9 bases. The CDR3 has 17 residues. Germline CDR1 reads LGHNA; CDR2 reads YNFKEQ. J was trimmed by 3 bases and V by 0 bases; bases with no gene match: 6. This CDR3 reads CASSQDLSGGNYNEQFF. The CDR3 DNA sequence: TGTGCCAGCAGCCAAGATCTTAGCGGGGGAAACTACAATGAGCAGTTCTTC.

The chain has TRBV19 and TRBJ1-1, with D hard to call. The germline V gene encodes CDR1 LNHDA and CDR2 SQIVND (reference sequence). This CDR3 comprises 16 residues. The V end was cut by 6 bases, the J end by 1 base, with 18 bases between. The CDR3: CASRIIRGGGNTEAFF. CDR3 bases: TGTGCCAGTAGAATAATACGGGGTGGAGGGAACACTGAAGCTTTCTTT. The full variable domain, its missing parts supplied by reference TRBV19 and TRBJ1-1, is DGGITQSPKYLFRKEGQNVTLSCEQNLNHDAMYWYRQDPGQGLRLIYYSQIVNDFQKGDIAEGYSVSREKKESFPLTVTSAQKNPTAFYLCASRIIRGGGNTEAFFGQGTRLTVV.

The chain couples TRBV28 to TRBJ1-2; TRBD1 matches 7 bases. Losses at the gene ends were 6 bases for V and 4 bases for J; bases not matched to a gene: 8. This CDR3 is built from 14 residues. Per germline, CDR1 MDHEN and CDR2 SYDVKM. In DNA form, the CDR3 reads TGTGCCAGCAGCTTCCCAGGGGGAGGCTATGGCTACACCTTC. This codes for CASSFPGGGYGYTF.

The V call is TRBV7-9, the J call TRBJ1-5; 7 bases map to TRBD1. The V gene's germline CDR1 is SEHNR and CDR2 FQNEAQ (reference sequence). The CDR3 runs 17 residues. Trimming took 0 bases from V and 5 from J; bases not matched to a gene: 10. The CDR3 DNA follows: TGTGCCAGCAGCTTAGCGTGGGGCACAGGGGTCGATCAGCCCCAGCATTTT. It translates to CASSLAWGTGVDQPQHF.

The genes are TRBV19 and TRBJ2-2; a possible D gene is TRBD2 (5 bases). This CDR3 comprises 14 residues. Germline V gene sequence: CDR1 LNHDA, CDR2 SQIVND (reference sequence). V gave up 6 bases and J gave up 2 bases, with 10 bases separating them. The CDR3 nucleotides are TGTGCCAGTAGCCGGGAACCAAACACCGGGGAGCTGTTTTTT. Translated, it gives CASSREPNTGELFF.

This clone was recorded at least ten times. The same CDR3 arises from other DNA sequences in this sample as well. The chain recombines TRBV4-3 with TRBJ2-1; D not certain. The CDR3 is made up of 13 amino acids. Germline loops: CDR1 LGHNA, CDR2 YSLEER. Trimming left V 0 bases short and J 6 bases short, with 6 bases between. The chain's CDR3 is CASSQDPPNEQFF. In nucleotides, the CDR3 is TGCGCCAGCAGCCAAGACCCCCCCAATGAGCAGTTCTTC.

This clone showed up just a few times. The rearrangement joins TRBV30 to TRBJ2-2; D remains ambiguous. CDR1 GTSNPN and CDR2 SVGIG come from the germline V gene (reference sequence). V was pared by 3 bases and J by 0 bases, with 14 bases between. The CDR3 loop spans 16 amino acids. CDR3 DNA: TGTGCCTGGAGACTCGGCGTAGGGCCGAACACCGGGGAGCTGTTTTTT. Translating it yields CAWRLGVGPNTGELFF. Full variable domain (outside the CDR3, taken from reference TRBV30 and TRBJ2-2): SQTIHQWPATLVQPVGSPLSLECTVEGTSNPNLYWYRQAAGRGLQLLFYSVGIGQISSEVPQNLSASRPQDRQFILSSKKLLLSDSGFYLCAWRLGVGPNTGELFFGEGSRLTVL.

V and J are TRBV12-5 and TRBJ2-2; TRBD1 or TRBD2 may be the D gene (5 bases each). The CDR3 sequence is 19 residues long. In germline, CDR1 is LGHNT, CDR2 FRNRAP. V was shortened by 0 bases and J by 4 bases, with 21 bases between the two germline ends. The CDR3, as DNA: TGTGCTAGTGGTTTGGTAGGAGGAACAGGTCGATCGGGCACCGGGGAGCTGTTTTTT. It yields the protein CASGLVGGTGRSGTGELFF.

This chain links TRBV7-2 with TRBJ2-4; D possibly uses TRBD1 or TRBD2 (5 bases each). Trimming pared 2 bases from V and 3 bases from J, leaving 14 bases between. Germline lookup yields CDR1 SGHTA and CDR2 FQGNSA. The length of the CDR3 is 16 residues. CDR3 residues: CASSLLGDDFKNIQYF. CDR3 nucleotide sequence: TGTGCCAGCAGCTTATTGGGGGATGACTTCAAAAACATTCAGTACTTC. Full variable domain (missing parts from reference TRBV7-2 and TRBJ2-4): GAGVSQSPSNKVTEKGKDVELRCDPISGHTALYWYRQSLGQGLEFLIYFQGNSAPDKSGLPSDRFSAERTGGSVSTLTIQRTQQEDSAVYLCASSLLGDDFKNIQYFGAGTRLSVL.

The chain carries TRBV9 and TRBJ1-2; the D gene is possibly TRBD1 (6 bases). CDR1 and CDR2 from the germline V gene are SGDLS and YYNGEE. The CDR3 is 14 amino acids. Deletions cut 4 bases from V and 5 bases from J, with 15 bases between. CDR3 sequence reads: CASSQGTTGYGYTF. In DNA, the CDR3 is TGTGCCAGCAGCCAGGGTACAACAGGGTATGGCTACACCTTC.

The rearrangement joins TRBV6-1 to TRBJ2-2, with TRBD2 as a possible D gene (6 bases). CDR3 length: 13 residues. In germline, CDR1 is MNHNS, CDR2 SASEGT. V lost 3 bases to trimming and J lost 7 bases, with 9 bases between them. Here the CDR3 reads CASSEEGVGELFF. CDR3 sequence (DNA): TGTGCCAGCAGTGAGGAGGGCGTCGGGGAGCTGTTTTTT.

V gene TRBV5-1 combines with J gene TRBJ1-1; TRBD1 is a possible D gene (6 bases). The germline gives CDR1 SGHRS, CDR2 YFSETQ. The CDR3 contains 14 residues. The V and J ends lost 0 bases and 0 bases respectively, with 6 bases between them. DNA of the CDR3: TGCGCCAGCAGCTTGGGGACAGTGAACACTGAAGCTTTCTTT. Protein sequence: CASSLGTVNTEAFF.

Here the CDR3 reads CASASPNTGELFF. In DNA, the CDR3 is TGTGCCAGTGCTTCACCCAACACCGGGGAGCTGTTTTTT. This chain joins TRBV7-7 and TRBJ2-2; D unclear. CDR1 is SSHAT, CDR2 FNYEAQ, per germline (reference sequence). Trimming left V 9 bases short and J 2 bases short, with 10 bases between. The length of the CDR3 is 13 residues.

V is TRBV2 and J is TRBJ2-7; 8 nucleotides match TRBD2. The CDR3 totals 15 residues. V trimming: 2 bases; J trimming: 6 bases; junction bases outside the gene matches: 9. Looked up from germline, CDR1 is SNHLY and CDR2 is FYNNEI. This CDR3 is CASSELGGGSGEQYF. DNA for the CDR3: TGTGCCAGCAGTGAACTGGGCGGGGGGTCAGGCGAGCAGTACTTC.

V usage is TRBV6-4 and J usage is TRBJ2-2, with D perhaps matching TRBD1 (6 bases). V lost 6 bases, J lost 0 bases, and 8 bases lay in between. The length of the CDR3 is 14 residues. Germline CDR1 is MRHNA and CDR2 is SNTAGT. This chain's CDR3 is CASRRDTNTGELFF. The CDR3 nucleotides read TGTGCCAGCAGGAGGGACACGAACACCGGGGAGCTGTTTTTT.